A single sample is the source of the 2 T cell receptor beta chains below, sequenced in a study of T-cell memory formation after mild COVID-19. TCRdb independently ran MiXCR on the 5' RACE reads; one entry per CDR3 protein. The repertoire holds 170,000 or so distinct CDR3 sequences, with about a fifth as singletons. Material for sequencing was PBMCs or a T cell subset sorted from them (not recorded which). The receptors were gathered from an adult woman who had mild COVID-19 (a few samples of this study predate the infection). Cell type and time point are not known.

At least ten counts were recorded for this clonotype. This chain joins TRBV5-1 and TRBJ2-3; 10 nucleotides line up with TRBD1. Looked up from germline, CDR1 is SGHRS and CDR2 is YFSETQ. Trimming took 4 bases from V and 3 from J; bases not matched to a gene: 5. There are 15 residues in the CDR3. The CDR3 spells CASSPRDRGTDTQYF. DNA of the CDR3: TGCGCCAGCAGCCCACGGGACAGGGGAACAGATACGCAGTATTTT.

This clonotype occurred many times. The V gene is TRBV29-1, the J gene TRBJ2-7, with D perhaps matching TRBD1 (6 bases). The CDR3 runs to 12 residues. CDR1 is SQVTM and CDR2 is ANQGSEA in the germline V gene. V dropped 6 bases and J dropped 2 bases, with 11 bases sitting between them. The CDR3 DNA is TGCAGCGTCTCCAGGGGCACCTACGAGCAGTACTTC. Translating gives CSVSRGTYEQYF.